A selection of T cell receptor beta chains follows, all from one sample in a study of CD8+ T cells in alopecia areata. Some clones are missing from TCRdb's copy, which holds only in-frame ones; the method was immunoSEQ multiplex PCR. The sample contains over 150,000 clones, roughly three fifths of which appear only once. The specimen comprised CD4+ T cells sorted from blood, sampled at week 4, from a patient treated with tofacitinib. The receptors stem from a human donor with alopecia areata. Each CDR3 is given with its conserved first and last residue. The order of the fields is J gene, clone size, D gene, V gene, CDR3 protein, CDR3 DNA. D genes are given only for firm matches. Not every row has a clone size; where given, it reads once, few, many or a size class.

TRBJ1-2,few,-,TRBV6-5,CASRPDRSYGYTF,TGTGCCAGCAGACCGGACAGAAGCTATGGCTACACCTTC
TRBJ2-5,-,-,TRBV7-2,CASGVETQYF,TGTGCCAGCGGAGTTGAGACCCAGTACTTC
TRBJ1-2,-,-,TRBV7-3,CASSLSSKGGYTF,TGTGCCAGCAGCCTAAGCTCCAAGGGTGGCTACACCTTC
TRBJ2-4,-,TRBD2,TRBV6-1,CASSGQGGNIQYF,TGTGCCAGCAGTGGCCAGGGAGGGAACATTCAGTACTTC
TRBJ1-1,-,-,TRBV14,CASTAQASTEAFF,TGTGCCAGCACTGCCCAGGCCAGTACTGAAGCTTTCTTT
TRBJ2-6,-,TRBD2,TRBV27,CASSFGTSGSRGGANVLTF,TGTGCCAGCAGTTTCGGGACTAGCGGGAGCCGGGGAGGGGCCAACGTCCTGACTTTC
TRBJ1-1,-,-,TRBV10-3,CAISETGRSDTEAFF,TGTGCCATCAGTGAGACGGGCAGGTCGGACACTGAAGCTTTCTTT
TRBJ1-1,few,TRBD1,TRBV29-1,CSAGGQTNTEAFF,TGCAGCGCCGGGGGACAGACGAACACTGAAGCTTTCTTT
TRBJ1-4,few,-,TRBV19,CASSMKAGSEKLFF,TGTGCCAGTAGTATGAAAGCGGGGAGTGAAAAACTGTTTTTT
TRBJ1-5,-,-,TRBV30,CAWSVRQANQPQHF,TGTGCCTGGAGTGTTAGGCAGGCCAATCAGCCCCAGCATTTT
TRBJ1-1,-,-,TRBV23-1,CASSQMAGAATEAFF,TGCGCCAGCAGTCAGATGGCAGGGGCGGCCACTGAAGCTTTCTTT
TRBJ2-7,-,-,TRBV28,CATRTASYEQYF,TGTGCCACCAGGACCGCCTCCTACGAGCAGTACTTC
TRBJ2-5,few,-,TRBV29-1,CSVAWAPETQYF,TGCAGCGTTGCGTGGGCTCCAGAGACCCAGTACTTC
TRBJ1-1,once,-,TRBV6-5,CASSSDLNTEAFF,TGTGCCAGCAGTTCAGACTTGAACACTGAAGCTTTCTTT
TRBJ2-1,-,-,TRBV11-2,CASSSYGADSYNEQFF,TGTGCCAGCAGCTCCTACGGAGCGGACTCCTACAATGAGCAGTTCTTC
TRBJ2-1,few,TRBD2,TRBV29-1,CSVSRGVPNEQFF,TGCAGCGTTTCTCGGGGGGTTCCGAATGAGCAGTTCTTC
TRBJ2-5,-,-,TRBV6-1,CASRQTWGQQTQYF,TGTGCCAGCCGCCAAACATGGGGCCAACAGACCCAGTACTTC
TRBJ1-4,-,-,TRBV29-1,CSATRGSNEKLFF,TGCAGCGCGACTAGGGGAAGTAATGAAAAACTGTTTTTT
TRBJ2-3,-,-,TRBV30,CAWSVRTQDTQYF,TGTGCCTGGAGTGTGCGGACCCAGGATACGCAGTATTTT
TRBJ1-4,-,-,TRBV29-1,CSVVGPLNEKLFF,TGCAGCGTTGTCGGTCCCCTTAATGAAAAACTGTTTTTT
TRBJ1-2,few,-,TRBV10-3,CAISESAYGYTF,TGTGCCATCAGTGAATCAGCTTATGGCTACACCTTC
TRBJ2-7,-,-,TRBV7-9,CASSFRIPYEQYF,TGTGCCAGCAGCTTTAGAATTCCCTACGAGCAGTACTTC
TRBJ2-7,few,-,TRBV11-2,CASSYLSTALFSYEQYF,TGTGCCAGCAGCTACCTCTCGACAGCCCTGTTTTCCTACGAGCAGTACTTC
TRBJ2-2,-,TRBD2,TRBV29-1,CSVRTSGGGELFF,TGCAGCGTCCGGACTTCGGGGGGCGGGGAGCTGTTTTTT
TRBJ2-5,few,TRBD2,TRBV6-5,CASRRTSGAQETQYF,TGTGCCAGCCGCCGGACTAGCGGGGCCCAAGAGACCCAGTACTTC
TRBJ1-2,-,-,TRBV7-9,CASSLNYGYTF,TGTGCCAGCAGCCTCAACTATGGCTACACCTTC
TRBJ2-6,few,-,TRBV18,CASSQPSGANVLTF,TGTGCCAGCTCACAACCCTCTGGGGCCAACGTCCTGACTTTC
TRBJ1-1,-,TRBD1,TRBV29-1,CSATKGQMNTEAFF,TGCAGCGCCACCAAGGGACAGATGAACACTGAAGCTTTCTTT
TRBJ2-7,-,TRBD2,TRBV29-1,CSVEGGAGDLYEQYF,TGCAGCGTTGAGGGGGGAGCGGGAGATTTATACGAGCAGTACTTC
TRBJ2-6,-,-,TRBV5-1,CASSLGTQSSGANVLTF,TGCGCCAGCAGCTTGGGGACGCAGAGCTCTGGGGCCAACGTCCTGACTTTC
TRBJ2-5,-,-,TRBV28,CASNEGETQYF,TGTGCCAGCAACGAGGGGGAGACCCAGTACTTC
TRBJ1-2,-,TRBD1,TRBV19,CASSTHRTGGEGYTF,TGTGCCAGTAGTACCCACCGGACAGGGGGCGAGGGCTACACCTTC